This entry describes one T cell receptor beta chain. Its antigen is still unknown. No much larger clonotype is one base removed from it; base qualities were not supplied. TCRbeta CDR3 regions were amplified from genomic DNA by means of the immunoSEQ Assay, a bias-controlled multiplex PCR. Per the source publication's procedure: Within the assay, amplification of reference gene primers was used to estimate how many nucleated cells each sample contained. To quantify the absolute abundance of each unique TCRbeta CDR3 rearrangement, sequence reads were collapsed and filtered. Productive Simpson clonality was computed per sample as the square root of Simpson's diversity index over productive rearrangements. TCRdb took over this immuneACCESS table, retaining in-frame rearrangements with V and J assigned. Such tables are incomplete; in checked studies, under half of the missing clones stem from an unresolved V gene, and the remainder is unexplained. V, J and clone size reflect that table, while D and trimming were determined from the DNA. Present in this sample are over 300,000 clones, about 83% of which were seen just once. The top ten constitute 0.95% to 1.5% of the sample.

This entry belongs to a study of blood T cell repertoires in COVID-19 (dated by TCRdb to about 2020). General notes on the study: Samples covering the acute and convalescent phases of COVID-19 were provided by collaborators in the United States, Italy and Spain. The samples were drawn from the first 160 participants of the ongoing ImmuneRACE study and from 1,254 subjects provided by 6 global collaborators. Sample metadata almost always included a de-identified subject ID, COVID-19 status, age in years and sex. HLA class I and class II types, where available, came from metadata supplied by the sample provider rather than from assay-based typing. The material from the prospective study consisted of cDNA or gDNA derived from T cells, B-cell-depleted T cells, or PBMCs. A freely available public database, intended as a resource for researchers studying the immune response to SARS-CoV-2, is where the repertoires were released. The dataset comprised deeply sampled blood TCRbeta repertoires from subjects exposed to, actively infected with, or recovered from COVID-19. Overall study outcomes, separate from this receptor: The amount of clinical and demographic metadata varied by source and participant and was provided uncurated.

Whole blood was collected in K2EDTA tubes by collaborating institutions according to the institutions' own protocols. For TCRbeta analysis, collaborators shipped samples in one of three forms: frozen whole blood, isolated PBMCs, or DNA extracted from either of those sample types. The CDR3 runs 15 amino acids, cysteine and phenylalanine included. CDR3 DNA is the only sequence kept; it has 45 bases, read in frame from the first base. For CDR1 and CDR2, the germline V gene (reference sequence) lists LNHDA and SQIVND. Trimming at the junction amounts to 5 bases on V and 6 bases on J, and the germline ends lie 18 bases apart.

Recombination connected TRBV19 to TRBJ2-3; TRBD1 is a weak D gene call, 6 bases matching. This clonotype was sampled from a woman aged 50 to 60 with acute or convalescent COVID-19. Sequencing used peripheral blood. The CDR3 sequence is CASSLLRDRGDTQYF. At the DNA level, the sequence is TGTGCCAGTAGTCTACTCCGGGATAGGGGGGATACGCAGTATTTT.